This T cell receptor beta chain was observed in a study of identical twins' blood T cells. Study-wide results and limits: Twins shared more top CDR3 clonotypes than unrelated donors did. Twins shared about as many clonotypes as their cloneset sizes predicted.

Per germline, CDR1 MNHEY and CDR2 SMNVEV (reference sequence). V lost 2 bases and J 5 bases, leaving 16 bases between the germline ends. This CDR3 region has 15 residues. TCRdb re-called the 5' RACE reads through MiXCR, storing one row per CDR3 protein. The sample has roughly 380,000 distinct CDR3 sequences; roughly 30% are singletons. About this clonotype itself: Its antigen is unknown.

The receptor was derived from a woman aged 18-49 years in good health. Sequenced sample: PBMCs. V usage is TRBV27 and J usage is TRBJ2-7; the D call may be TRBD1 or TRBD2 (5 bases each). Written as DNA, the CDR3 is TGTGCCAGCAGTTTACTCGGGACCATGGCCAACGAGCAGTACTTC. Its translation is CASSLLGTMANEQYF.